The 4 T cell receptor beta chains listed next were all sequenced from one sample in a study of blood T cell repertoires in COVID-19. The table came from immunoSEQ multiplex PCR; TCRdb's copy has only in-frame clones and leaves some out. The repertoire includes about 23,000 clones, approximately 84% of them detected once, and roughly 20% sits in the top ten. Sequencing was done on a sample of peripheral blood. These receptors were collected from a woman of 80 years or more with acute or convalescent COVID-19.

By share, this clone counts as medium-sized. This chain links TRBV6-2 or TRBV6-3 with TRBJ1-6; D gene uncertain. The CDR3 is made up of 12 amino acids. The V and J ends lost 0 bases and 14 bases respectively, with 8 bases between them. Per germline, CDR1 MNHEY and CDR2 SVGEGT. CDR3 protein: CASSYSGAALHF. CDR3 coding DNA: TGTGCCAGCAGTTACTCGGGTGCGGCCCTCCACTTT.

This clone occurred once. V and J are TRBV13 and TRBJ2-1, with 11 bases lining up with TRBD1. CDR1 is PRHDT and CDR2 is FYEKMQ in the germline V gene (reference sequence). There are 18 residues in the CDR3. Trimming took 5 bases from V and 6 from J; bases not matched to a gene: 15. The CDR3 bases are TGTGCCAGCAGCACATTAGTTGGGCCGGGACAGGGGGGCAATGAGCAGTTCTTC. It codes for CASSTLVGPGQGGNEQFF.

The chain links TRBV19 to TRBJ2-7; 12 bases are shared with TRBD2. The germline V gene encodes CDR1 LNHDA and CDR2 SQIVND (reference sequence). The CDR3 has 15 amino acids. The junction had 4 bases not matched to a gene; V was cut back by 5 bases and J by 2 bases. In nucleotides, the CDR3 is TGTGCCAGTAGTTCTTCTAGCGGGGGGGCCTACGAGCAGTACTTC. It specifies CASSSSSGGAYEQYF.

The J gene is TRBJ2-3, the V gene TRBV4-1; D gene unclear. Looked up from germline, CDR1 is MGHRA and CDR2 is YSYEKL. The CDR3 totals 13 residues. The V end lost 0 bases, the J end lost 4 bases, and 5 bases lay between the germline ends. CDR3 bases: TGCGCCAGCAGCCAAGATCTTCCAGATACGCAGTATTTT. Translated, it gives CASSQDLPDTQYF.